These 15 T cell receptor beta chains came from one sample sequenced in a study of T cells in Graves' hyperthyroidism and ophthalmopathy. It was RNA transcripts that yielded the amplified TCR beta CDR3 regions. HTBI primers were employed in a first-round RT-PCR of the TCR CDR3. TCRdb re-derived calls from the multiplex PCR reads in MiXCR, one entry per CDR3 protein. Of about 500,000 distinct CDR3 sequences in the sample, 15% to 20% were seen once. Sequencing was performed on blood. The receptors come from a woman in her twenties or thirties with Graves' ophthalmopathy.

This clonotype was seen many times. This chain links TRBV18 with TRBJ1-6; no definite D call. CDR3 length: 13 amino acids. Trimming took 5 bases from V and 7 from J, leaving 9 bases between them. Germline CDR1 is KGHSH and CDR2 is LQKENI. CDR3 sequence reads: CASSSYDNSPLHF. The DNA of the CDR3 is TGTGCCAGCTCATCCTACGACAATTCACCCCTCCACTTT.

This clonotype was seen repeatedly, ten times or more. The chain uses TRBV12-3 or TRBV12-4 and TRBJ2-1; 10 positions agree with TRBD2. The CDR3 extends over 17 amino acids. J was trimmed by 8 bases and V by 2 bases; bases with no gene match: 12. CDR3 bases: TGTGCCAGCAGTTTAAGGTTTAGGCTAGCGGGAGTATATGAGCAGTTCTTC. It is translated as CASSLRFRLAGVYEQFF.

This clonotype came up many times. CDR3 nucleotide sequence: TGTGCCAGCAGCCCGACCGGTAGAACTAATGAAAAACTGTTTTTT. Translated: CASSPTGRTNEKLFF. This chain connects TRBV7-9 to TRBJ1-4; D gene unclear. Germline CDR1 reads SEHNR; CDR2 reads FQNEAQ (reference sequence). V was clipped by 5 bases and J by 1 base, with 11 bases between them. The CDR3 is 15 residues long.

This chain links TRBV7-2 with TRBJ1-6; 11 bases match TRBD1. Germline V gene lookup returns CDR1 SGHTA and CDR2 FQGNSA. CDR3 size: 15 residues. The V segment lost 3 bases and the J segment 7 bases; nucleotides outside the gene matches: 2. The CDR3 DNA reads as TGTGCCAGCAGCTTTCGGGACAGGGGGAATTCACCCCTCCACTTT. Protein: CASSFRDRGNSPLHF.

In its sample, this clonotype was seen many times. This sequence joins TRBV27 and TRBJ1-6; perhaps TRBD1 as D (6 bases). V was clipped by 3 bases and J by 7 bases, with 13 bases between them. The germline V gene has CDR1 MNHEY and CDR2 SMNVEV (reference sequence). This CDR3 has 15 amino acids. CDR3 sequence: CASSLDSRGNSPLHF. DNA of the CDR3: TGTGCCAGCAGTTTGGATAGCAGGGGCAATTCACCCCTCCACTTT.

Notes on this clonotype: This may stem from a read error, because a much larger clone lies one nucleotide away. The gene calls are TRBV7-2 and TRBJ1-6, with 8 bases identical to TRBD1. Germline values: CDR1 SGHTA, CDR2 FQGNSA. The length of the CDR3 is 16 residues. CDR3 DNA sequence: TGTGCCAGCAGCTTAGAGGTAGACAGGGGTAATTCACCCCCCCACTTT. It specifies CASSLEVDRGNSPPHF.

This chain connects TRBV19 to TRBJ2-2; D unclear. V was clipped by 5 bases and J by 3 bases, with 16 bases between them. In germline, CDR1 is LNHDA, CDR2 SQIVND (reference sequence). The CDR3 extends over 16 amino acids. The CDR3 region has the DNA TGTGCCAGTAGTTCCGGGCCACCTACTTACACCGGGGAGCTGTTTTTT. Encoded protein: CASSSGPPTYTGELFF.

This clonotype was counted many times. V and J are TRBV20-1 and TRBJ2-7; D is possibly TRBD1 or TRBD2 (6 bases each). V lost 5 bases, J lost 3 bases, and 23 bases lay in between. CDR1 and CDR2 (germline): DFQATT, SNEGSKA (reference sequence). The CDR3 runs 16 residues. This chain's CDR3 is CSASTGQGRFIYEQYF. CDR3 DNA: TGCAGTGCTTCCACCGGGCAGGGGAGGTTCATCTACGAGCAGTACTTC.

This clonotype was recorded many times. The V call is TRBV12-3 or TRBV12-4, the J call TRBJ2-7; D gene unclear. This CDR3 spans 14 amino acids. The V end was cut by 2 bases, the J end by 4 bases, with 12 bases between. The CDR3 coding sequence is TGTGCCAGCAGTTTATCCGGATTGATTTACGAGCAGTACTTC. Translating gives CASSLSGLIYEQYF.

This clonotype was counted only a few times. The chain is built from TRBV28 and TRBJ1-1; D not resolved. Germline-derived CDR1 and CDR2 are MDHEN and SYDVKM. Trimming took 3 bases from V and 7 from J, leaving 12 bases between them. This CDR3 is built from 13 residues. CDR3 sequence: CASSFGSAVEAFF. In DNA form, the CDR3 reads TGTGCCAGCAGTTTTGGGTCCGCAGTTGAAGCTTTCTTT.

This clonotype has a count of ten or more. The rearrangement joins TRBV5-5 to TRBJ1-2, with D unclear. Trimming left V 3 bases short and J 1 base short, with 7 bases between. Germline CDR1 SGHKS, CDR2 YYEKEE (reference sequence). This CDR3 comprises 13 residues. The CDR3 here is CASSSTINYGYTF. The CDR3 nucleotides are TGTGCCAGCAGCTCGACCATTAACTATGGCTACACCTTC.

The chain is built from TRBV24-1 and TRBJ2-3; the D gene is possibly TRBD2 (5 bases). The CDR3 totals 14 residues. Germline assignment: CDR1 KGHDR and CDR2 SFDVKD. Trimming took off 3 bases at V and 10 bases at J, with 16 bases between the two ends. The CDR3 reads CATSDLITSVAQYF. CDR3 in DNA: TGTGCCACCAGTGATCTAATAACTAGTGTCGCGCAGTATTTT.

In its sample, this clonotype was seen a few times. V and J are TRBV7-9 and TRBJ1-3, with D hard to call. The CDR3 runs to 13 residues. Germline V CDR1 and CDR2: SEHNR, FQNEAQ (reference sequence). The V end was cut by 4 bases, the J end by 2 bases, with 6 bases between. The CDR3 protein is CASSSTTGNTIYF. CDR3 coding DNA: TGTGCCAGCAGCTCAACGACTGGAAACACCATATATTTT.

This chain connects TRBV4-1 to TRBJ1-6, with 10 bases aligning to TRBD1. Unmatched junction bases numbered 11, after V lost 1 base and J lost 8 bases. The CDR3 totals 18 residues. Germline V gene data show CDR1 as MGHRA and CDR2 as YSYEKL. The CDR3 reads CASSQAQGQGLSDSPLHF. CDR3 nucleotides: TGCGCCAGCAGCCAAGCCCAGGGACAGGGGCTGAGTGATTCACCCCTCCACTTT.

Points on this clonotype: A clone one base away is much larger, so this may be a read error. The genes are TRBV4-3 and TRBJ2-7, with no clear D. This CDR3 comprises 15 residues. The V gene's germline CDR1 is LGHNA and CDR2 YSLEER. CDR3 residues: CASGQDHHSSYEQYF. The CDR3 nucleotides read TGCGCCAGCGGCCAAGATCACCACTCTTCTTACGAGCAGTACTTC.